What follows describes a single T cell receptor beta chain. Antigen unknown. Isolated RNA was reverse transcribed into cDNA used as the sequencing template. The repertoire was sequenced with immunoSEQ multiplex PCR; TCRdb's copy has only in-frame clones and lacks some. The data contain approximately 140,000 clones, more than 85% of them singletons. Treatment here: oral pan-JAK inhibitor, 5-10 mg twice daily. The source of the sample is a study of CD8+ T cells in alopecia areata. Study context: Treatment of the treated patients consisted of oral tofacitinib, 5 to 10 mg twice daily. The study's findings and limits: Mice showed TCR sharing more clearly than patients did, possibly owing to HLA.

Germline CDR1 and CDR2: SGDLS and YYNGEE. The CDR3 has 18 amino acids. V lost 0 bases and J 2 bases, leaving 15 bases between the germline ends. V and J are TRBV9 and TRBJ2-6; the D is unclear. This clonotype originated in a human donor with alopecia areata. Sequenced material: CD8+ T cells sorted from blood, taken at week 4, from a patient treated with tofacitinib. The CDR3 DNA follows: TGTGCCAGCAGCGTAGAGGTCCAGACTTTCACTGGGGCCAACGTCCTGACTTTC. Translated: CASSVEVQTFTGANVLTF.